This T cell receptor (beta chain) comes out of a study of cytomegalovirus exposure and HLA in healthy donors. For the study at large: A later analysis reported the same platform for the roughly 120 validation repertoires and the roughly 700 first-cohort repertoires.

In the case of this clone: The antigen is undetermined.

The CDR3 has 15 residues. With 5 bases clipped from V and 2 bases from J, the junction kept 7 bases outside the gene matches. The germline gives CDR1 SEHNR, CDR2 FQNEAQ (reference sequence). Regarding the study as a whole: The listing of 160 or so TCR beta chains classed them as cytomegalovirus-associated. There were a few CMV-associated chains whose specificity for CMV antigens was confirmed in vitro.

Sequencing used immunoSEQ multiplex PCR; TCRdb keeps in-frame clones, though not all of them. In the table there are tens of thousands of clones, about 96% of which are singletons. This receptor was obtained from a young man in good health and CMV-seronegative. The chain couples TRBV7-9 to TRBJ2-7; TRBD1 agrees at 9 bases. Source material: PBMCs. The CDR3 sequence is CASSAPGQGTYEQYF. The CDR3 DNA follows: TGTGCCAGCAGCGCCCCGGGACAGGGTACCTACGAGCAGTACTTC. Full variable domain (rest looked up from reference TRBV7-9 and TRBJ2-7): DTGVSQNPRHKITKRGQNVTFRCDPISEHNRLYWYRQTLGQGPEFLTYFQNEAQLEKSRLLSDRFSAERPKGSFSTLEIQRTEQGDSAMYLCASSAPGQGTYEQYFGPGTRLTVT.